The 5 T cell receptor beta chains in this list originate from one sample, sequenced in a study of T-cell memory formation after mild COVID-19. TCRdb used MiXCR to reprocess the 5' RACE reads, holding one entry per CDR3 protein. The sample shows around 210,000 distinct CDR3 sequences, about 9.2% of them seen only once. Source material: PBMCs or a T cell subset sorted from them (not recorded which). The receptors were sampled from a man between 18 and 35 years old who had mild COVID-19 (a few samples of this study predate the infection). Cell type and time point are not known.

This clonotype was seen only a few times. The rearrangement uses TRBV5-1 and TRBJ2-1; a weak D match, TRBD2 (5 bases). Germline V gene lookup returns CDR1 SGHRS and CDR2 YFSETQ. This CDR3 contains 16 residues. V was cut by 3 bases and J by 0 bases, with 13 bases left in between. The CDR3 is CASSSIEGSSYNEQFF. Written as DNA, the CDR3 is TGCGCCAGCAGCTCCATCGAGGGCAGCTCCTACAATGAGCAGTTCTTC.

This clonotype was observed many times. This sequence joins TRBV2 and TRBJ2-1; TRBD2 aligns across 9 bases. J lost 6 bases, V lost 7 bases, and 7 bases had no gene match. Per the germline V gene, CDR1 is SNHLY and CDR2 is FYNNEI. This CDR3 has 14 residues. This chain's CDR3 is CASTGGGAGNEQFF. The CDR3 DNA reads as TGTGCCAGCACAGGCGGGGGGGCCGGCAATGAGCAGTTCTTC.

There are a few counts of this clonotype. CDR3 bases: TGTGCCAGCAGCCCTACTAGCGGGGTAAGCTCCTACAATGAGCAGTTCTTC. Residues: CASSPTSGVSSYNEQFF. This sequence joins TRBV7-7 and TRBJ2-1; 10 bases are a match to TRBD2. There are 17 residues in the CDR3. Trimming took 5 bases from V and 0 from J; bases not matched to a gene: 7. CDR1 is SSHAT, CDR2 FNYEAQ, per germline (reference sequence).

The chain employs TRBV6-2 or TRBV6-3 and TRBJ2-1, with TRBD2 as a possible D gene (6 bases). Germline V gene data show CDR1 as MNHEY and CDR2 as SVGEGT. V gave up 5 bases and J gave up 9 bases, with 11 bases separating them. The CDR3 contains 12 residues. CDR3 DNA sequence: TGTGCCAGCAGTCCCCCCGGGGGTGAGCAGTTCTTC. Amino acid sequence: CASSPPGGEQFF.

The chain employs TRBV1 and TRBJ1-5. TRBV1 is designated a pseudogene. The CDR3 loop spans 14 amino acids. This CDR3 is CTSSYPRRDQPQHF. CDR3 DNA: TGCACCAGCAGCTACCCCCGGAGGGACCAGCCCCAGCATTTT.